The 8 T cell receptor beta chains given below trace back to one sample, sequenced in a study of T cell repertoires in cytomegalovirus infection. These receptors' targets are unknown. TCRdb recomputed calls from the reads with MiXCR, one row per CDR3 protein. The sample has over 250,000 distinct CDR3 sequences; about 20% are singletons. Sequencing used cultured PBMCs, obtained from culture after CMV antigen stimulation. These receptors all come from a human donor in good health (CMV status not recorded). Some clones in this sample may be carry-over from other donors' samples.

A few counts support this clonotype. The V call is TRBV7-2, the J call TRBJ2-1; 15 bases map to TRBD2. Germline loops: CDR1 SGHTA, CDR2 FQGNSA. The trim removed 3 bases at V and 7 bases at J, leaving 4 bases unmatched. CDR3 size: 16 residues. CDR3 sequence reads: CASSFGLAGGGNEQFF. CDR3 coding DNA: TGTGCCAGCAGCTTCGGACTAGCGGGAGGGGGGAATGAGCAGTTCTTC.

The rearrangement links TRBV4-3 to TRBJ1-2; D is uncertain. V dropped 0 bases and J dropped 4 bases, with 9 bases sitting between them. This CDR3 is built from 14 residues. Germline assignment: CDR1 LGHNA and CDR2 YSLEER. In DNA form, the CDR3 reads TGCGCCAGCAGCCAAGAGGGCAGTCTCTATGGCTACACCTTC. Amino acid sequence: CASSQEGSLYGYTF.

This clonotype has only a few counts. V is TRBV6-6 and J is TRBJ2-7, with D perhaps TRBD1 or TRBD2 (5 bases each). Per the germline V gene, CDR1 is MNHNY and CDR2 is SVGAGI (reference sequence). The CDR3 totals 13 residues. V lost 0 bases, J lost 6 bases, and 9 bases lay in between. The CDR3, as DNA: TGTGCCAGCAGTTACTCCTCGGGGCGCGAGCAGTACTTC. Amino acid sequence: CASSYSSGREQYF.

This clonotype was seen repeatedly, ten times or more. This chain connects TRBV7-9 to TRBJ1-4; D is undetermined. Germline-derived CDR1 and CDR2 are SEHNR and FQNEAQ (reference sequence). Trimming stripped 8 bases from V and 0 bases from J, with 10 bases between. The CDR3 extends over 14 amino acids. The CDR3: CASLRDATNEKLFF. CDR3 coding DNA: TGTGCCAGCCTGCGGGATGCAACTAATGAAAAACTGTTTTTT.

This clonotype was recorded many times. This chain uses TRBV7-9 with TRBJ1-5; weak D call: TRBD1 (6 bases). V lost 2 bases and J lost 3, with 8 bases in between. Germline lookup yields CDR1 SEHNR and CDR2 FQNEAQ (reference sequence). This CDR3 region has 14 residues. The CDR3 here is CASSLSGVNQPQHF. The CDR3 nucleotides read TGTGCCAGCAGCTTATCAGGGGTCAATCAGCCCCAGCATTTT.

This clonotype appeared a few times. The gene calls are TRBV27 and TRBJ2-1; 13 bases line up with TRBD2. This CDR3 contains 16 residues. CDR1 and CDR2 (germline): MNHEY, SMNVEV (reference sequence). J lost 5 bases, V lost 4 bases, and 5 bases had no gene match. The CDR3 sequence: CASSYSGTSGNNEQFF. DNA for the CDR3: TGTGCCAGCAGTTACTCCGGGACTAGCGGGAACAATGAGCAGTTCTTC.

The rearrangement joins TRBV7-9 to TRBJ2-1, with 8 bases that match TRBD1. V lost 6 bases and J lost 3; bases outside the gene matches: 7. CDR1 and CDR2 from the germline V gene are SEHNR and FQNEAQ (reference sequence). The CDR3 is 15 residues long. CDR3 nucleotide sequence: TGTGCCAGCAGACCTAGAACAGGGGGCTACAATGAGCAGTTCTTC. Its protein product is CASRPRTGGYNEQFF.

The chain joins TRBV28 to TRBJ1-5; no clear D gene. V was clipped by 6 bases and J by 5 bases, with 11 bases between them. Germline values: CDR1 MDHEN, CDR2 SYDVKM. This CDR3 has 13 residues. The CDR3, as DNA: TGTGCCAGCAGCGAAAGGAGACATCAGCCCCAGCATTTT. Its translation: CASSERRHQPQHF.